This T cell receptor (beta chain) was recorded in a study of spatial heterogeneity in lung cancer. The study's findings and limits: Tumoral mutation counts were tracked by counts of expanded intratumoral alpha and beta TCRs.

Time point described: sample taken at primary tumor resection. Sequencing covered unsorted whole RNA taken from tumor, nontumor lung or frozen PBMC. This clonotype showed up many times. Its specificity is not known. Since the library was made to target alpha chains, this beta chain is a stray read and its abundance is not meaningful. TCRdb independently ran MiXCR on the 5' RACE reads; one entry per CDR3 protein. The data contain approximately 13,000 distinct CDR3 sequences, 5.1% of them singletons. V lost 1 base, J lost 1 base, and 4 bases stayed unmatched. This CDR3 is built from 16 residues. Germline loops: CDR1 SGHTA, CDR2 FQGNSA.

This sample comprised lung tumor tissue, obtained at surgery. This rearrangement joins TRBV7-2 to TRBJ2-5; TRBD2 aligns across 9 bases. This TCR was recovered from a male donor with early-stage non-small cell lung cancer. The CDR3 DNA reads TGTGCCAGCAGCTTAGGGGGTAGCGGGGGCCAAGAGACCCAGTACTTC. It translates to CASSLGGSGGQETQYF.